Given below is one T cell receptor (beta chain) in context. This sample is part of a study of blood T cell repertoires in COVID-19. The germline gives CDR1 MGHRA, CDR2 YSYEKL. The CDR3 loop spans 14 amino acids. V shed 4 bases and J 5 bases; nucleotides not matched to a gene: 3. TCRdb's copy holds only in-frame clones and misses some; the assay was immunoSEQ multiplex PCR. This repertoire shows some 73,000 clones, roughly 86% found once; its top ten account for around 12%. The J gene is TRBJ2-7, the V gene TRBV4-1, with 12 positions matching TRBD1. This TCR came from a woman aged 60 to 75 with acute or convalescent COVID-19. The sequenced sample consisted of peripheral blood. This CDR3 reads CASSRRDRGHEQYF. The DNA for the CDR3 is TGCGCCAGCAGCCGGCGGGACAGGGGGCACGAGCAGTACTTC.